This T cell receptor (beta chain) emerged from a study of stem cell transplantation in POMP-related autoinflammatory disease. About the research overall: Defective thymoproteasomes were hypothesized to impair CD8+ T-cell positive selection.

There are a few counts of this clone. Its antigen remains unknown. TCRdb keeps only in-frame clones here, not all; method: immunoSEQ multiplex PCR. The sample yields thousands of clones, approximately 93% seen once. Study findings and constraints: PRAID patients trended toward lower TRB diversity and higher clonality in all analyzed T-cell subsets. In PRAID patients, the number of distinct TRB V-J gene pairings was restricted.

There are 13 residues in the CDR3. The germline V gene encodes CDR1 MNHEY and CDR2 SVGAGI. With 2 bases removed from V and 1 base from J, the gap between germline ends came to 5 bases. The J gene is TRBJ1-1, the V gene TRBV6-5; the D is unclear. This clonotype was obtained from a human donor with POMP-related autoinflammation and immune dysregulation (PRAID). The source was CD8+ T cells from PBMCs, collected before stem cell transplantation. The CDR3 DNA follows: TGTGCCAGCAGTTACGGACCGAACACTGAAGCTTTCTTT. Its translation: CASSYGPNTEAFF.